This T cell receptor beta chain was sequenced in a study of beta chain features in type 1 diabetes. Study-wide findings and caveats: Among type 1 diabetes patients, VDJ junctions had fewer insertions and more deletions. Shorter TCRB CDR3s, moderately but significantly so, were found in Type 1 diabetes patients in all four CD4+ subsets.

This clone showed up many times. The antigen remains unidentified. All of the isolated RNA was reverse transcribed, so expressed TCRB transcripts were sequenced. TCRdb's table, derived via immunoSEQ multiplex PCR, lists solely in-frame clones and lacks some. The table has under 200,000 clones, less than 9.5% seen once. The CDR3 loop spans 14 amino acids. Germline lookup yields CDR1 LNHDA and CDR2 SQIVND (reference sequence). V was clipped by 5 bases and J by 1 base, with 8 bases between them. The TCR comes from a man aged 18 to 35 in good health. Input material: central memory CD4+ T cells from blood. The chain carries TRBV19 and TRBJ2-2; no clear D. The CDR3 sequence: CASSPVRNTGELFF. The CDR3 DNA is TGTGCCAGTAGTCCCGTTCGGAACACCGGGGAGCTGTTTTTT. Variable domain in full (rest from reference TRBV19 and TRBJ2-2): DGGITQSPKYLFRKEGQNVTLSCEQNLNHDAMYWYRQDPGQGLRLIYYSQIVNDFQKGDIAEGYSVSREKKESFPLTVTSAQKNPTAFYLCASSPVRNTGELFFGEGSRLTVL.